This note documents a single TCR beta chain sequence. The antigen remains undetermined. Germline CDR1 LGHNA, CDR2 YNFKEQ. The CDR3 covers 13 residues. With 4 bases removed from V and 3 bases from J, the gap between germline ends came to 10 bases. Samples came from healthy bone marrow donors. At the time of sampling, donors were nominally healthy, though unrecorded immune exposures were likely. These data belong to a study of cytomegalovirus exposure and HLA in healthy donors. The PCR contained 60 Vbeta and 13 Jbeta primers. Repertoires were generated with immunoSEQ multiplex PCR, while TCRdb's copy carries only in-frame clones and drops some. The sample consists of about 150,000 clones, 70% to 85% of them appearing once. Regarding the study as a whole: When analyzed later, the rates of TCR association showed variation by HLA locus, with DRB1 the most and HLA-C the fewest. The study put some 150 TCR beta chains on its list as cytomegalovirus-associated.

This clonotype was obtained from a young woman in good health and CMV-seropositive. V usage is TRBV4-2 and J usage is TRBJ2-7; no clear D. Sequencing used PBMCs. CDR3 protein: CASSPNRGYEQYF. The CDR3 DNA is TGTGCCAGCAGCCCCAACCGAGGCTACGAGCAGTACTTC.